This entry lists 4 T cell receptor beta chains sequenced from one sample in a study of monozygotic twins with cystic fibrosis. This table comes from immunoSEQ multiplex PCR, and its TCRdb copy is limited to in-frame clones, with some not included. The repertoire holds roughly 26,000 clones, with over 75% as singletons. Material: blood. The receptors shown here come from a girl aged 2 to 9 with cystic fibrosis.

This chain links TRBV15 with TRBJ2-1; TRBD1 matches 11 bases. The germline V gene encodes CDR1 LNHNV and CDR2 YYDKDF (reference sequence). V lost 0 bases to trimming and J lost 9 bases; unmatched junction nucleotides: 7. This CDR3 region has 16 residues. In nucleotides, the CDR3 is TGTGCCACCAGCAGAGATCCCGGACAGGGGGCGGGTGAGCAGTTCTTC. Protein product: CATSRDPGQGAGEQFF.

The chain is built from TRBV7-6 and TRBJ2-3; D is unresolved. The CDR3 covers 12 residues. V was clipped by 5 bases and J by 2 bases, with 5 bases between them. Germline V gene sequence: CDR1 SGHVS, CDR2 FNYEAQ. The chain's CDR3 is CASSPSTDTQYF. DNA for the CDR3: TGTGCCAGCAGCCCCTCCACAGATACGCAGTATTTT.

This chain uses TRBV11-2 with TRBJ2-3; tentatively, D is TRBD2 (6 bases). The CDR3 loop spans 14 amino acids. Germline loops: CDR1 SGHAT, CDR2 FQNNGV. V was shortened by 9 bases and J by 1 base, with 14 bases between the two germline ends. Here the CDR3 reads CASRPSDGTDTQYF. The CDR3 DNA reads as TGTGCCAGTAGACCTAGCGATGGCACAGATACGCAGTATTTT. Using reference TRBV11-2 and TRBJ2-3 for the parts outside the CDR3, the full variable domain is EAGVAQSPRYKIIEKRQSVAFWCNPISGHATLYWYQQILGQGPKLLIQFQNNGVVDDSQLPKDRFSAERLKGVDSTLKIQPAKLEDSAVYLCASRPSDGTDTQYFGPGTRLTVL.

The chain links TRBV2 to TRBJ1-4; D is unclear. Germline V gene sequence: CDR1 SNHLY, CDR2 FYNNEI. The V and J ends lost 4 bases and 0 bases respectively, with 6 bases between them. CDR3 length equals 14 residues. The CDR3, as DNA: TGTGCCAGCAGTGTACGGACAACTAATGAAAAACTGTTTTTT. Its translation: CASSVRTTNEKLFF.